What follows are 29 T cell receptor beta chains derived from one specimen sequenced in a study of T cells after yellow fever vaccination. TCRdb re-derived calls from the 5' RACE reads in MiXCR, one entry per CDR3 protein. The table shows about 430,000 distinct CDR3 sequences, with 15% to 20% occurring only once. The source was PBMCs, collected before the yellow fever booster vaccination. Source of these receptors: a young man who received the YFV17D yellow fever vaccine.

This clonotype was detected only a few times. V and J are TRBV15 and TRBJ2-5; D possibly corresponds to TRBD2 (6 bases). With 4 bases removed from V and 5 bases from J, the gap between germline ends came to 14 bases. CDR1 and CDR2 from the germline V gene are LNHNV and YYDKDF (reference sequence). The CDR3 is made up of 14 amino acids. The CDR3 reads CATSTGPGVETQYF. CDR3 bases: TGTGCCACCAGCACCGGGCCGGGGGTGGAGACCCAGTACTTC.

The J gene is TRBJ2-7, the V gene TRBV4-1; D is perhaps TRBD1 (5 bases). Germline V gene sequence: CDR1 MGHRA, CDR2 YSYEKL. V was clipped by 2 bases and J by 5 bases, with 10 bases between them. This CDR3 is built from 13 residues. DNA for the CDR3: TGCGCCAGCAGCCAAAGGGGCAGAGACGAGCAGTACTTC. Translating it yields CASSQRGRDEQYF.

The chain carries TRBV4-1 and TRBJ2-3; perhaps TRBD2 as D (5 bases). Per germline, CDR1 MGHRA and CDR2 YSYEKL. V lost 0 bases and J 2 bases, leaving 18 bases between the germline ends. The CDR3 runs to 18 residues. CDR3 in DNA: TGCGCCAGCAGCCAAGAAAACGGGCTAGCACTTGACACAGATACGCAGTATTTT. It specifies CASSQENGLALDTDTQYF.

The V gene is TRBV7-2, the J gene TRBJ1-1, with D possibly matching TRBD1 (5 bases). The V gene's germline CDR1 is SGHTA and CDR2 FQGNSA. The CDR3 consists of 14 residues. V was trimmed by 5 bases and J by 5 bases, leaving 15 bases between them. The CDR3 protein is CASSPMGDGTEAFF. In DNA, the CDR3 is TGTGCCAGCAGCCCCATGGGGGATGGGACTGAAGCTTTCTTT. Full variable domain (remainder filled in from reference TRBV7-2 and TRBJ1-1): GAGVSQSPSNKVTEKGKDVELRCDPISGHTALYWYRQSLGQGLEFLIYFQGNSAPDKSGLPSDRFSAERTGGSVSTLTIQRTQQEDSAVYLCASSPMGDGTEAFFGQGTRLTVV.

This clonotype was seen many times. CDR3 amino acids: CASSSPRTSGGGEQYF. The CDR3 bases are TGTGCCAGCAGCTCCCCGCGGACTAGCGGGGGGGGGGAGCAGTACTTC. J is TRBJ2-7 and V is TRBV12-3 or TRBV12-4, with 15 bases aligning to TRBD2. J was trimmed by 7 bases and V by 6 bases; bases with no gene match: 10. This CDR3 region has 16 residues.

This chain links TRBV10-3 with TRBJ2-2; 12 bases are a match to TRBD2. Germline CDR1 and CDR2: ENHRY and SYGVKD. CDR3 size: 16 residues. CDR3 residues: CDIPTRTSGVPGELFF. As DNA, the CDR3 is TGTGACATACCGACTCGGACTAGCGGGGTTCCCGGGGAGCTGTTTTTT.

This clonotype was detected a few times. The chain carries TRBV20-1 and TRBJ1-5, with D unclear. Per the germline V gene, CDR1 is DFQATT and CDR2 is SNEGSKA (reference sequence). Between the trimmed V and J ends, which lost 5 bases and 0 bases, there was a span of 11 bases. This CDR3 has 14 amino acids. The CDR3 nucleotides read TGCAGTGCTGCAGGAAGCTATAGCAATCAGCCCCAGCATTTT. Its translation is CSAAGSYSNQPQHF.

V and J are TRBV20-1 and TRBJ1-5; D is unclear. V shed 1 base and J shed 1 base, with 8 bases lying between them. Germline CDR1 and CDR2: DFQATT and SNEGSKA (reference sequence). The CDR3 extends over 14 amino acids. For the CDR3, the DNA is TGCAGTGCTAGAGTTAGGCAGAGCAATCAGCCCCAGCATTTT. It yields the protein CSARVRQSNQPQHF.

This clonotype occurred a few times. The chain joins TRBV18 to TRBJ2-6; D unresolved. Trimming shortened V by 4 bases and J by 0 bases, and 7 bases separated the two germline ends. This CDR3 spans 15 amino acids. The germline V gene encodes CDR1 KGHSH and CDR2 LQKENI. This chain's CDR3 is CASSQVPSGANVLTF. CDR3 nucleotide sequence: TGTGCCAGCTCACAGGTTCCCTCTGGGGCCAACGTCCTGACTTTC.

The V call is TRBV5-1, the J call TRBJ2-6, with a weak D call TRBD1 (6 bases). The CDR3 has 16 residues. With 4 bases removed from V and 0 bases from J, the gap between germline ends came to 11 bases. The V gene's germline CDR1 is SGHRS and CDR2 YFSETQ. The CDR3 DNA reads TGCGCCAGCAGCCCGGACAGAAACTCTGGGGCCAACGTCCTGACTTTC. Its protein is CASSPDRNSGANVLTF.

This chain joins TRBV15 and TRBJ2-1, with D possibly being TRBD2 (5 bases). The CDR3 totals 17 residues. With 1 base removed from V and 6 bases from J, the gap between germline ends came to 19 bases. Germline values: CDR1 LNHNV, CDR2 YYDKDF (reference sequence). The CDR3 DNA follows: TGTGCCACCAGCAGAGTATATTCAGGCCGTGCGGGCAATGAGCAGTTCTTC. Encoded protein: CATSRVYSGRAGNEQFF.

This clonotype has only one observation. The chain joins TRBV19 to TRBJ2-7, with 7 bases identical to TRBD1. Per germline, CDR1 LNHDA and CDR2 SQIVND (reference sequence). Germline trimming cut 5 bases from V and 0 bases from J; bases unmatched to any gene: 13. This CDR3 is 17 amino acids long. CDR3 sequence reads: CASSPRSGTVRSYEQYF. In nucleotides, the CDR3 is TGTGCCAGTAGTCCGCGCTCCGGGACAGTCCGCTCCTACGAGCAGTACTTC.

In this sample, this clonotype turned up a few times. DNA of the CDR3: TGTGCCAGCAGCGGAGGGTCCAGCGGCCCCGAGACCCAGTACTTC. This encodes CASSGGSSGPETQYF. The chain has TRBV7-2 and TRBJ2-5, with D perhaps TRBD2 (6 bases). Germline V CDR1 and CDR2: SGHTA, FQGNSA. The V end was cut by 5 bases, the J end by 5 bases, with 18 bases between. The CDR3 length is 15 residues. Complete variable domain (other parts from reference TRBV7-2 and TRBJ2-5): GAGVSQSPSNKVTEKGKDVELRCDPISGHTALYWYRQSLGQGLEFLIYFQGNSAPDKSGLPSDRFSAERTGGSVSTLTIQRTQQEDSAVYLCASSGGSSGPETQYFGPGTRLLVL.

This chain links TRBV5-4 with TRBJ2-1; TRBD2 matches 8 bases. CDR1 and CDR2 (germline): SGHNT, YYREEE (reference sequence). The length of the CDR3 is 17 residues. The V segment lost 4 bases and the J segment 7 bases; nucleotides outside the gene matches: 16. Here the CDR3 DNA reads TGTGCCAGCAGCACCAAAGGTGGCGGGGGGCCCGTTAATGAGCAGTTCTTC. Translation: CASSTKGGGGPVNEQFF.

This clonotype was picked up a small number of times. CDR3 protein: CASSIRGHTYNEQFF. DNA for the CDR3: TGTGCCAGCAGCATTAGGGGACATACCTACAATGAGCAGTTCTTC. This chain uses TRBV27 with TRBJ2-1; tentative D call: TRBD1 (6 bases). Trimming removed 6 bases at V and 2 bases at J, with 14 bases between. Per the germline V gene, CDR1 is MNHEY and CDR2 is SMNVEV (reference sequence). The CDR3 is 15 amino acids.

This clonotype occurred a few times. The V and J genes are TRBV7-2 and TRBJ1-5, with D perhaps matching TRBD1 (5 bases). The CDR3 length is 13 residues. Per the germline V gene, CDR1 is SGHTA and CDR2 is FQGNSA. V lost 3 bases, J lost 6 bases, and 9 bases lay in between. The CDR3 reads CASSLRGTQPQHF. DNA for the CDR3: TGTGCCAGCAGCTTGAGGGGTACTCAGCCCCAGCATTTT.

The CDR3 loop reads CASSAPGGFEAFF. The CDR3 DNA reads as TGCGCCAGCAGCGCCCCAGGGGGCTTTGAAGCTTTCTTT. The V call is TRBV5-1, the J call TRBJ1-1; 8 bases match TRBD1. Per germline, CDR1 SGHRS and CDR2 YFSETQ. The CDR3 contains 13 residues. Trimming cost V 4 bases and J 7 bases; bases outside gene matches: 6.

The rearrangement uses TRBV20-1 and TRBJ2-7; 7 bases map to TRBD2. The V gene's germline CDR1 is DFQATT and CDR2 SNEGSKA (reference sequence). The CDR3 length is 14 residues. With V trimmed by 4 bases and J by 2 bases, 8 bases remained unmatched. DNA of the CDR3: TGCAGTGCTAAGGGCCCGGGACTAACCTACGAGCAGTACTTC. Protein sequence: CSAKGPGLTYEQYF.

This clonotype has more than one count but fewer than ten. The chain carries TRBV3-1 and TRBJ1-2; TRBD1 matches 8 bases. V lost 3 bases to trimming and J lost 6 bases; unmatched junction nucleotides: 6. The germline CDR1 and CDR2 sequences are LGHDT and YNNKEL (reference sequence). The CDR3 runs to 14 residues. CDR3 sequence: CASSHLTGGNGYTF. The CDR3 DNA reads as TGTGCCAGCAGCCACCTCACAGGGGGTAATGGCTACACCTTC.

This clonotype was detected only a few times. The chain joins TRBV5-1 to TRBJ1-1, with a tentative D call TRBD1 (5 bases). Germline CDR1 SGHRS, CDR2 YFSETQ. With 0 bases removed from V and 4 bases from J, the gap between germline ends came to 13 bases. The CDR3 extends over 15 amino acids. CDR3 loop: CASSLVGREGTEAFF. The CDR3 DNA sequence: TGCGCCAGCAGCTTGGTGGGCAGGGAGGGCACTGAAGCTTTCTTT.

The DNA for the CDR3 is TGCGCCAGCAGCTTGGCCGGGGGACAGGGGGCCGGGCAGTTCTTC. It encodes CASSLAGGQGAGQFF. The chain is built from TRBV5-1 and TRBJ2-1; TRBD1 agrees at 12 bases. With 0 bases clipped from V and 12 bases from J, the junction kept 7 bases outside the gene matches. CDR3 length: 15 amino acids. Germline CDR1 and CDR2: SGHRS and YFSETQ.

The chain recombines TRBV12-2 with TRBJ1-1. TRBV12-2 is assigned pseudogene status. The CDR3 runs to 16 residues. The CDR3 protein is CASRLENSRPEWEAFF. Here the CDR3 DNA reads TGTGCAAGTCGCTTAGAGAATTCAAGGCCGGAATGGGAAGCTTTCTTT.

V and J are TRBV12-5 and TRBJ1-1; the D is unclear. CDR1 is LGHNT and CDR2 is FRNRAP in the germline V gene. This CDR3 has 13 residues. Trimming took off 4 bases at V and 8 bases at J, with 14 bases between the two ends. The CDR3 coding sequence is TGTGCTAGTGGTTACACCCGGGGTAGCGAAGCTTTCTTT. This codes for CASGYTRGSEAFF. Variable domain in full (rest from reference TRBV12-5 and TRBJ1-1): DARVTQTPRHKVTEMGQEVTMRCQPILGHNTVFWYRQTMMQGLELLAYFRNRAPLDDSGMPKDRFSAEMPDATLATLKIQPSEPRDSAVYFCASGYTRGSEAFFGQGTRLTVV.

This chain connects TRBV20-1 to TRBJ2-7, with 9 bases aligning to TRBD1. Per germline, CDR1 DFQATT and CDR2 SNEGSKA (reference sequence). There are 15 residues in the CDR3. With V trimmed by 6 bases and J by 4 bases, 13 bases remained unmatched. This CDR3 is CSATTGQGGEYEQYF. CDR3 coding DNA: TGCAGTGCCACAACGGGACAGGGCGGGGAGTACGAGCAGTACTTC.

The chain carries TRBV27 and TRBJ1-1; the match to TRBD1 covers 9 bases. There are 13 residues in the CDR3. In germline, CDR1 is MNHEY, CDR2 SMNVEV (reference sequence). V trimming: 10 bases; J trimming: 11 bases; junction bases outside the gene matches: 14. This CDR3 is CATRYTGTGIAFF. CDR3 in DNA: TGTGCCACCCGTTATACCGGGACAGGGATTGCTTTCTTT.

This clonotype was recorded a few times. The chain has TRBV5-1 and TRBJ2-5; weak D call: TRBD1 (5 bases). Germline V gene sequence: CDR1 SGHRS, CDR2 YFSETQ. The CDR3 loop spans 15 amino acids. Deletions cut 0 bases from V and 2 bases from J, with 11 bases between. The CDR3 spells CASSLDTGFQETQYF. CDR3 DNA sequence: TGCGCCAGCAGCTTGGACACAGGTTTTCAAGAGACCCAGTACTTC.

This clonotype was detected only a few times. The rearrangement uses TRBV7-8 and TRBJ2-1; D is uncertain. Germline CDR1 SGHVS, CDR2 FQNEAQ. This CDR3 is built from 14 residues. The ends were cut back, 1 base at V and 9 bases at J, with 13 bases in the middle. The CDR3 region has the DNA TGTGCCAGCAGCTTAGGAGCTCTAATTCGTGAGCAGTTCTTC. Its protein is CASSLGALIREQFF.

This clonotype has just a few counts. This chain's CDR3 is CSVDGTSGKDNEQFF. The CDR3 region has the DNA TGCAGCGTTGATGGGACTAGCGGGAAAGACAATGAGCAGTTCTTC. The chain carries TRBV29-1 and TRBJ2-1; TRBD2 agrees at 13 bases. Germline V CDR1 and CDR2: SQVTM, ANQGSEA. V trimming: 3 bases; J trimming: 5 bases; junction bases outside the gene matches: 4. CDR3 length equals 15 residues.

This clonotype appeared a few times. V usage is TRBV2 and J usage is TRBJ2-3; 9 bases align to TRBD2. CDR1 and CDR2 (germline): SNHLY, FYNNEI. There are 15 residues in the CDR3. Unmatched junction bases numbered 12, after V lost 8 bases and J lost 6 bases. In nucleotides, the CDR3 is TGTGCCAGCGAGGGCGCTAGCGGGGTTTTGGATACGCAGTATTTT. Its translation: CASEGASGVLDTQYF.